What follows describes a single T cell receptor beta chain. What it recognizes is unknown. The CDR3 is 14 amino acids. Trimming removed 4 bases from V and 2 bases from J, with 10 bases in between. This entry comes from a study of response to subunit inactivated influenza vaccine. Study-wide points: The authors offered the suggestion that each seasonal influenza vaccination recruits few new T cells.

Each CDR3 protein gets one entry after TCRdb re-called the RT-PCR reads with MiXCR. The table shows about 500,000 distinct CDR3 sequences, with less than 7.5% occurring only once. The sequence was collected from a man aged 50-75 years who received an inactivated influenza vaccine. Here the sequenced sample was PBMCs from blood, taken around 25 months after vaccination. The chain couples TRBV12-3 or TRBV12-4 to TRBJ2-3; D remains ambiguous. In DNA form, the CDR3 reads TGTGCCAGCAGTTCCCATAGCCTCACAGATACGCAGTATTTT. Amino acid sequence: CASSSHSLTDTQYF.